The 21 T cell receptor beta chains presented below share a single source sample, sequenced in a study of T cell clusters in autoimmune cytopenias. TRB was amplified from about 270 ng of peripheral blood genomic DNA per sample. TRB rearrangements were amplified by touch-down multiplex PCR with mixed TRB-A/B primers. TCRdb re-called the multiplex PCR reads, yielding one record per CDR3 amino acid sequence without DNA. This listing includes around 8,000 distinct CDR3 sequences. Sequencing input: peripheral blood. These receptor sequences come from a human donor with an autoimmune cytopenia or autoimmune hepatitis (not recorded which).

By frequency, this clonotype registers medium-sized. CDR3: CAWMVVQGASIQGVGELFF. This sequence joins TRBV30 and TRBJ2-2; TCRdb proposes TRBD1, but this gene call is untestable without DNA. This CDR3 is built from 19 residues. CDR1 and CDR2 from the germline V gene are GTSNPN and SVGIG (reference sequence).

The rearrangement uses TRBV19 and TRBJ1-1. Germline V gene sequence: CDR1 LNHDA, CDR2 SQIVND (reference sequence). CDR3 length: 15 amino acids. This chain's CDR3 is CASSIWMTVNTEAFF. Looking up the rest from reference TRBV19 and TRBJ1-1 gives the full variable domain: DGGITQSPKYLFRKEGQNVTLSCEQNLNHDAMYWYRQDPGQGLRLIYYSQIVNDFQKGDIAEGYSVSREKKESFPLTVTSAQKNPTAFYLCASSIWMTVNTEAFFGQGTRLTVV.

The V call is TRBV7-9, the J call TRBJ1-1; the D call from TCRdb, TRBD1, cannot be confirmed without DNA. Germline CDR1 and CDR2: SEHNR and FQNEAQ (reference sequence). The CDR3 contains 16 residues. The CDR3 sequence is CASRLQNRYMNTEAFF.

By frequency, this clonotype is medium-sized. CDR3 residues: CASSHSTSGADTQYF. The chain uses TRBV6-4 and TRBJ2-3; TCRdb calls TRBD2, which cannot be checked without DNA. The V gene's germline CDR1 is MRHNA and CDR2 SNTAGT. This CDR3 comprises 15 residues.

CDR3 amino acids: CATSDDFGTSYNEQFF. V is TRBV24-1 and J is TRBJ2-1; TCRdb reports TRBD2, a call that lacks DNA to check it against. This CDR3 spans 16 amino acids. The germline gives CDR1 KGHDR, CDR2 SFDVKD.

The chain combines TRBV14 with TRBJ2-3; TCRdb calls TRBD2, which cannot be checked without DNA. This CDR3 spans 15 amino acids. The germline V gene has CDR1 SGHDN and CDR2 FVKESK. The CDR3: CASSQDMRVADTQYF.

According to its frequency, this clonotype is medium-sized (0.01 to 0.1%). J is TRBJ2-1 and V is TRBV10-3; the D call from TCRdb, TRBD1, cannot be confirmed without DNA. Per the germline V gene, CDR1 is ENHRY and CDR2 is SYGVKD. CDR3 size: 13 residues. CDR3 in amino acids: CAIRQGAYNEQFF.

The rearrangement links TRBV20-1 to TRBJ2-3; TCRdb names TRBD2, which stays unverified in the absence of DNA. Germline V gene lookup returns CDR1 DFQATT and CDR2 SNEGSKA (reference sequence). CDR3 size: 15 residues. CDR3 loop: CSARGGGAETDTQYF.

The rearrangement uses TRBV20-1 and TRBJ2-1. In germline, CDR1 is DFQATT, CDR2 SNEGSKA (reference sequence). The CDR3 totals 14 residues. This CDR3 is CSGVRWSSYNEQFF.

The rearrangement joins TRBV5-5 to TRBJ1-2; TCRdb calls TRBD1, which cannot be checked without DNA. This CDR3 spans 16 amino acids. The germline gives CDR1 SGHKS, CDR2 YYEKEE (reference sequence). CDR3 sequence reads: CASSYLRTGGSYGYTF.

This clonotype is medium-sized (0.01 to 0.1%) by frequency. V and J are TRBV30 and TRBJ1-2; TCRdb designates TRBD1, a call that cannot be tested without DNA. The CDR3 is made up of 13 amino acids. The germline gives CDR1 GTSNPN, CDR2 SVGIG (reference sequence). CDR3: CAWSGQGYYGYTF. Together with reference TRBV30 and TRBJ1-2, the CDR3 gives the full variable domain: SQTIHQWPATLVQPVGSPLSLECTVEGTSNPNLYWYRQAAGRGLQLLFYSVGIGQISSEVPQNLSASRPQDRQFILSSKKLLLSDSGFYLCAWSGQGYYGYTFGSGTRLTVV.

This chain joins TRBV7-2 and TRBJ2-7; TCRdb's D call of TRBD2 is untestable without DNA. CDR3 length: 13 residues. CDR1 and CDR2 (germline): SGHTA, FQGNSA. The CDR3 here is CASSLGGVYEQYF.

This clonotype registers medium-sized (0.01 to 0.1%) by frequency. The CDR3 region is CASTSGTSLYGYTF. V gene TRBV6-1 combines with J gene TRBJ1-2; TCRdb selects TRBD1, and the lack of DNA leaves this call unchecked. This CDR3 spans 14 amino acids. CDR1 MNHNS and CDR2 SASEGT come from the germline V gene.

The chain's CDR3 is CSARDPSGRAADTQYF. V and J are TRBV20-1 and TRBJ2-3; the TCRdb call, TRBD2, lacks DNA for checking. Germline V gene sequence: CDR1 DFQATT, CDR2 SNEGSKA (reference sequence). The CDR3 length is 16 residues.

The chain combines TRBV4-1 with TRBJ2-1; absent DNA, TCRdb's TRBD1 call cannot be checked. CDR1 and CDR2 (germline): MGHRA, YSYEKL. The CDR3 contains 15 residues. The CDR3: CASSQVQGNYNEQFF.

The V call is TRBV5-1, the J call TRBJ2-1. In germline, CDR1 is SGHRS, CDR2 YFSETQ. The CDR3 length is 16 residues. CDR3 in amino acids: CASSLTAGASYNEQFF.

CDR3 loop: CASSQGGRVAETQYF. The genes are TRBV4-1 and TRBJ2-5; TCRdb's D call of TRBD2 is untestable without DNA. Germline values: CDR1 MGHRA, CDR2 YSYEKL. The CDR3 extends over 15 amino acids.

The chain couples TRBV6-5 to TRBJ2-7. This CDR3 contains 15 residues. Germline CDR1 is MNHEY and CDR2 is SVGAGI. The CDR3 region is CASRVTSGRPYEQYF.

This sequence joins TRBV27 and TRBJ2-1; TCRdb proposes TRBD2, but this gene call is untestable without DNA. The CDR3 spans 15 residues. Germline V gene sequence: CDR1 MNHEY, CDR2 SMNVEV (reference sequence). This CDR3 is CASSNRGTLYNEQFF.

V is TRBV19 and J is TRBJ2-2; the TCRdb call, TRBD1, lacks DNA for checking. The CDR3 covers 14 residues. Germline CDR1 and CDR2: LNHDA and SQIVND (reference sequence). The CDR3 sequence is CASSYWASTGELFF.

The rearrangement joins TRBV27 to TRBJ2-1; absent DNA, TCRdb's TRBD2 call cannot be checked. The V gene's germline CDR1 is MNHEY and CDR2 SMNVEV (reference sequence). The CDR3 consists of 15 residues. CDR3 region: CASRSLGGRGNEQFF.